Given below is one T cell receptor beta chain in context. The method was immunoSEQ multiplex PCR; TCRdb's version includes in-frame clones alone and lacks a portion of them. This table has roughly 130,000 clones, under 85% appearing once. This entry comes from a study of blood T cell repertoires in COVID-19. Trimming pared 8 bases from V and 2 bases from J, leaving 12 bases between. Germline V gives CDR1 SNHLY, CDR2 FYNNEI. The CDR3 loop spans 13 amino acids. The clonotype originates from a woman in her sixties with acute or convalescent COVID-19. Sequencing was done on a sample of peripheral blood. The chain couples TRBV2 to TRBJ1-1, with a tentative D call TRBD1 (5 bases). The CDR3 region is CASRGIFNTEAFF. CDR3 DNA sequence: TGTGCCAGCCGGGGGATATTTAACACTGAAGCTTTCTTT.